These 3 T cell receptor beta chains were sequenced from one sample in a study of Ad26.COV2.S vaccination and SARS-CoV-2 variants. Using immunoSEQ multiplex PCR, the repertoire was profiled, and TCRdb retains in-frame clones only, with some absent. The sample contains over 400,000 clones, around 92% of which appear only once. Treatment given: some 20 received Ad26.COV2.S at low or high dose, single or two shots; 5 received placebo; per-sample allocation not given. Sampling happened 63 days after the first vaccine or placebo injection. The sequenced sample was peripheral blood, obtained in a trial of Ad26.COV2.S vaccine versus placebo. These receptor sequences come from a person between 18 and 59 years old who received the Ad26.COV2.S COVID-19 vaccine or a placebo.

CDR3 residues: CASSEEGGHSNQPQHF. In DNA, the CDR3 is TGTGCCAGCAGTGAAGAGGGGGGGCACAGCAATCAGCCCCAGCATTTT. The chain joins TRBV2 to TRBJ1-5, with TRBD1 as a possible D gene (6 bases). Germline lookup yields CDR1 SNHLY and CDR2 FYNNEI. V dropped 1 base and J dropped 1 base, with 11 bases sitting between them. The CDR3 has 16 residues.

This chain uses TRBV11-2 with TRBJ1-2, with D maybe TRBD1 (6 bases). Trimming removed 5 bases from V and 8 bases from J, with 18 bases in between. Germline V gene data show CDR1 as SGHAT and CDR2 as FQNNGV. The length of the CDR3 is 14 residues. As DNA, the CDR3 is TGTGCCAGCAGCCCCGGCTACAGGGTCTACGGCTACACCTTC. Protein sequence: CASSPGYRVYGYTF.

The chain joins TRBV27 to TRBJ2-1, with 15 bases fitting TRBD2. The V gene's germline CDR1 is MNHEY and CDR2 SMNVEV (reference sequence). V was clipped by 4 bases and J by 4 bases; unmatched bases: 8. There are 18 residues in the CDR3. CDR3 nucleotide sequence: TGTGCCAGCAGTTCTGGACTAGCGGGGGGGCCGGGGTACAATGAGCAGTTCTTC. This codes for CASSSGLAGGPGYNEQFF.